These 18 T cell receptor beta chains were all obtained from the same sample, sequenced in a study of OX40 agonist ivuxolimab in advanced cancers. Sequencing used immunoSEQ multiplex PCR; TCRdb keeps in-frame clones, though not all of them. The sample yields about 93,000 clones, 90% to 95% seen once. The sequences come from CD4+ or CD8+ T cells sorted from blood, collected in a trial of the OX40 agonist ivuxolimab. Every receptor here comes from an adult with an advanced solid tumor such as melanoma, head and neck, liver or kidney cancer.

The CDR3, as DNA: TGCGCCAGCAGCTCCTCCGGCCTCTCGTCCCATGAGCAGTTCTTC. This gives the protein CASSSSGLSSHEQFF. The chain couples TRBV5-1 to TRBJ2-1; D is undetermined. Germline loops: CDR1 SGHRS, CDR2 YFSETQ. The CDR3 spans 15 residues. Deletions cut 3 bases from V and 8 bases from J, with 18 bases between.

This clone was detected only once. This chain connects TRBV5-6 to TRBJ2-3, with 11 bases matching TRBD2. J lost 4 bases, V lost 3 bases, and 4 bases had no gene match. The CDR3 totals 15 residues. Per the germline V gene, CDR1 is SGHDT and CDR2 is YYEEEE. CDR3 nucleotides: TGTGCCAGCAGCTCGGGGACTAGCGGTTCAGATACGCAGTATTTT. This encodes CASSSGTSGSDTQYF.

The chain joins TRBV28 to TRBJ1-4; D gene uncertain. Germline V lookup: CDR1 MDHEN, CDR2 SYDVKM. V shed 6 bases and J shed 7 bases, with 15 bases lying between them. The CDR3 loop spans 14 amino acids. CDR3 residues: CASRPGLVGEKLFF. CDR3 in DNA: TGTGCCAGCAGACCAGGCCTTGTCGGTGAAAAACTGTTTTTT.

The V gene is TRBV5-5, the J gene TRBJ1-1; D might be TRBD1 (6 bases). Trimming removed 0 bases from V and 0 bases from J, with 12 bases in between. Germline CDR1 and CDR2: SGHKS and YYEKEE (reference sequence). The CDR3 is made up of 16 amino acids. This CDR3 is CASSLAGGPMNTEAFF. The CDR3 bases are TGTGCCAGCAGCTTGGCCGGGGGCCCCATGAACACTGAAGCTTTCTTT.

The genes are TRBV28 and TRBJ1-2, with D possibly TRBD1 on 6 matching bases. Germline CDR1 is MDHEN and CDR2 is SYDVKM. The CDR3 has 14 amino acids. Trimming shortened V by 7 bases and J by 4 bases, and 16 bases separated the two germline ends. CDR3 nucleotide sequence: TGTGCCAGCACCACGGCAGGGGTAAGCTATGGCTACACCTTC. Translating it yields CASTTAGVSYGYTF.

V gene TRBV7-2 combines with J gene TRBJ1-4; the D is unclear. Trimming stripped 1 base from V and 5 bases from J, with 8 bases between. The CDR3 sequence is 14 residues long. Looked up from germline, CDR1 is SGHTA and CDR2 is FQGNSA. CDR3 sequence (DNA): TGTGCCAGCAGCTTAGTCAGTAAGAATGAAAAACTGTTTTTT. Amino acids: CASSLVSKNEKLFF.

This chain links TRBV6-1 with TRBJ2-1, with D perhaps assigned TRBD1 or TRBD2 (5 bases each). The CDR3 runs to 13 residues. Germline V CDR1 and CDR2: MNHNS, SASEGT. V lost 4 bases and J lost 11, with 15 bases in between. CDR3 bases: TGTGCCAGCAGTGCGGGGCTCGGTGTGAAGCAGTTCTTC. Protein product: CASSAGLGVKQFF.

The rearrangement joins TRBV5-6 to TRBJ2-1; D is uncertain. Trimming removed 4 bases at V and 3 bases at J, with 8 bases between. Germline V lookup: CDR1 SGHDT, CDR2 YYEEEE. The CDR3 totals 13 residues. CDR3 coding DNA: TGTGCCAGCAGCACCAACATCTACAATGAGCAGTTCTTC. Protein product: CASSTNIYNEQFF.

The chain has TRBV6-6 and TRBJ2-3; 8 nucleotides align to TRBD1. The CDR3 is made up of 15 amino acids. Per the germline V gene, CDR1 is MNHNY and CDR2 is SVGAGI (reference sequence). After removal of 6 bases from V and 2 bases from J, the junction contained 7 bases not matched to a gene. CDR3 DNA sequence: TGTGCCAGCAGACCCACGGGACAGGCCACAGATACGCAGTATTTT. The encoded protein is CASRPTGQATDTQYF.

The chain joins TRBV29-1 to TRBJ2-2, with D maybe TRBD2 (5 bases). CDR1 and CDR2 (germline): SQVTM, ANQGSEA. Trimming removed 5 bases from V and 0 bases from J, with 13 bases in between. CDR3 length equals 15 residues. Written as DNA, the CDR3 is TGCAGCGTTCACCGCGGGCCCACGAACACCGGGGAGCTGTTTTTT. It is translated as CSVHRGPTNTGELFF.

The chain couples TRBV20-1 to TRBJ2-3; D uncertain. Germline CDR1 reads DFQATT; CDR2 reads SNEGSKA (reference sequence). V lost 2 bases to trimming and J lost 4 bases, with 4 bases between them. There are 11 residues in the CDR3. This CDR3 reads CSARYPDTQYF. The CDR3 DNA reads as TGCAGTGCTAGATATCCAGATACGCAGTATTTT.

The genes are TRBV4-3 and TRBJ2-2; D remains ambiguous. Germline assignment: CDR1 LGHNA and CDR2 YSLEER. There are 15 residues in the CDR3. V dropped 2 bases and J dropped 5 bases, with 12 bases sitting between them. In DNA form, the CDR3 reads TGCGCCAGCAGCCAAACGTTTACTGGTACCGGGGAGCTGTTTTTT. It is translated as CASSQTFTGTGELFF.

The CDR3 sequence: CASSLSSKQFF. The CDR3 bases are TGTGCCAGCAGTTTATCAAGTAAGCAGTTCTTC. The chain is built from TRBV28 and TRBJ2-1; D is unresolved. The CDR3 is 11 amino acids. CDR1 and CDR2 from the germline V gene are MDHEN and SYDVKM. V was shortened by 1 base and J by 11 bases, with 6 bases between the two germline ends.

This chain joins TRBV11-2 and TRBJ2-5; D perhaps matches TRBD2 (5 bases). The V and J ends lost 4 bases and 7 bases respectively, with 19 bases between them. CDR1 is SGHAT, CDR2 FQNNGV, per germline. The CDR3 runs 15 residues. The CDR3: CASSSAPGSVGTQYF. Written as DNA, the CDR3 is TGTGCCAGCAGCTCCGCCCCGGGGTCGGTGGGGACCCAGTACTTC.

The chain has TRBV28 and TRBJ2-7; either TRBD1 or TRBD2 may supply D (5 bases each). V lost 4 bases to trimming and J lost 2 bases, with 15 bases between them. CDR1 MDHEN and CDR2 SYDVKM come from the germline V gene. The CDR3 loop spans 15 amino acids. The CDR3 DNA reads as TGTGCCAGCAGTTCCCCGGGACGTATACCCTACGAGCAGTACTTC. Amino acids: CASSSPGRIPYEQYF.

CDR3: CASSSQVFGEQFF. The CDR3 bases are TGTGCCAGCAGCTCCCAGGTTTTTGGAGAGCAGTTCTTC. V gene TRBV11-2 combines with J gene TRBJ2-1, with D unclear. CDR1 and CDR2 from the germline V gene are SGHAT and FQNNGV. Trimming took 4 bases from V and 10 from J, leaving 14 bases between them. The CDR3 runs to 13 residues.

This clone was observed a single time. The rearrangement joins TRBV5-1 to TRBJ1-1, with D perhaps TRBD1 (6 bases). Germline values: CDR1 SGHRS, CDR2 YFSETQ. Trimming cost V 4 bases and J 1 base, with 8 bases left between them. This CDR3 has 13 residues. CDR3 in amino acids: CASSMGQNTEAFF. The CDR3 coding sequence is TGCGCCAGCAGCATGGGACAGAACACTGAAGCTTTCTTT.

This chain joins TRBV7-2 and TRBJ2-5; the D is unclear. Germline CDR1 and CDR2: SGHTA and FQGNSA. V was cut by 5 bases and J by 3 bases, with 4 bases left in between. The CDR3 spans 11 residues. CDR3: CASSAKETQYF. CDR3 in DNA: TGTGCCAGCAGCGCAAAAGAGACCCAGTACTTC.